This TCR beta chain was sequenced for a study of cytomegalovirus exposure and HLA in healthy donors. The PCR had 60 Vbeta and 13 Jbeta primers. The data were produced by immunoSEQ multiplex PCR, yet TCRdb's version contains in-frame clones alone and is incomplete. The sample features some 110,000 clones, with 2.5% to 3% in its top ten. The ends were cut back, 8 bases at V and 4 bases at J, with 11 bases in the middle. Germline V gives CDR1 SNHLY, CDR2 FYNNEI. The CDR3 is made up of 13 amino acids. The gene calls are TRBV2 and TRBJ2-2, with D maybe TRBD2 (6 bases). Sample: PBMCs. This TCR was recovered from a young man in good health and CMV-seronegative. Here the CDR3 DNA reads TGTGCCAGCCATGGGGGGTCCACCGGGGAGCTGTTTTTT. Translated, it gives CASHGGSTGELFF. Drawing the rest from reference TRBV2 and TRBJ2-2, the complete variable domain is EPEVTQTPSHQVTQMGQEVILRCVPISNHLYFYWYRQILGQKVEFLVSFYNNEISEKSEIFDDQFSVERPDGSNFTLKIRSTKLEDSAMYFCASHGGSTGELFFGEGSRLTVL.